Listed below are T cell receptor beta chains from one sample, sequenced in a study of regulatory T cells in long-lasting Graves disease. TCRdb fed the multiplex PCR reads into MiXCR, producing one record per CDR3 protein. The sample lists 400,000 or so distinct CDR3 sequences; around 20% were seen once. The source was peripheral blood mononuclear cells (PBMCs), collected when the disease was refractory, from a patient treated with antithyroid drugs. All receptors come from a female donor with Graves disease. CDR3s include the opening cysteine and the closing phenylalanine or tryptophan. D genes are given only for firm matches. The size of a clone is reported for some rows only, either as once, few or many, or as a class for expanded clones.

DNA	CDR3	size	V	D	J
TGTGCCAGCAGCTTGCCGGGACTAGCCTACGAGCAGTACTTC	CASSLPGLAYEQYF	many	TRBV7-2	TRBD2	TRBJ2-7
TGTGCCAGTAGTATTTACGGGGCGGGGAATCAGCCCCAGCATTTT	CASSIYGAGNQPQHF	.	TRBV19	.	TRBJ1-5
TGTGCCAGCAGTTACGTGGGGTTCAATCAGCCCCAGCATTTT	CASSYVGFNQPQHF	.	TRBV6-5	.	TRBJ1-5
TGTGCCACCAGCCGAAGTACACTAGCGGGAGGAGCCAAAAACATTCAGTACTTC	CATSRSTLAGGAKNIQYF	many	TRBV15	TRBD2	TRBJ2-4
TGCAGTGCTAGAGATCGGGCTGCCTATCAGCCCCAGCATTTT	CSARDRAAYQPQHF	.	TRBV20-1	.	TRBJ1-5
TGTGCCTGGAGCGAGAGCAAAAACATTCAGTACTTC	CAWSESKNIQYF	many	TRBV30	.	TRBJ2-4
TGTGCCAGCAGCCGTGGGACTGAAACTGGGGAGCTGTTTTTT	CASSRGTETGELFF	few	TRBV7-9	.	TRBJ2-2
TGTGCCAGCAGGGACACCGACGGAACTAATGAAAAACTGTTTTTT	CASRDTDGTNEKLFF	few	TRBV7-9	.	TRBJ1-4
TGTGCCAGCAGCTTGGATGGGACAAGTCCTTACGAGCAGTACTTC	CASSLDGTSPYEQYF	few	TRBV7-9	.	TRBJ2-7
TGTGCCAGCACCAAACCAGCGGGACCCCTAGATACGCAGTATTTT	CASTKPAGPLDTQYF	few	TRBV12-3/TRBV12-4	TRBD2	TRBJ2-3
TGTGCCAGCACCCTAAACACCGGGGAGCTGTTTTTT	CASTLNTGELFF	many	TRBV2	.	TRBJ2-2
TGTGCCAGCAGCCAAGGTGACTATGAGCAGTACTTC	CASSQGDYEQYF	many	TRBV7-2	.	TRBJ2-7
TGTGCCTGTTCCTCCGGAATGAGCTCCTATAATTCACCCCTCCACTTT	CACSSGMSSYNSPLHF	once	TRBV30	.	TRBJ1-6
TGTGCCAGCAGTCGATTCGGGACAGGGATCACTGAAGCTTTCTTT	CASSRFGTGITEAFF	many	TRBV6-1	TRBD1	TRBJ1-1
TGTGCCAGCAGTTTTGGTCCAGGGGGCATCACTGAAGCTTTCTTT	CASSFGPGGITEAFF	many	TRBV27	TRBD1	TRBJ1-1
TGCAGTGCTAGAGGTATTCTAGCCAAAAACATTCAGTACTTC	CSARGILAKNIQYF	many	TRBV20-1	.	TRBJ2-4
TGTGCCAGCAGCTCCCGCCGACTAGCGGGCTTGGGGGAGCTGTTTTTT	CASSSRRLAGLGELFF	.	TRBV7-2	TRBD2	TRBJ2-2
TGCGCCAGCAGCTATCCACTAGCGGGAGGAGTTGCGAACACCGGGGAGCTGTTTTTT	CASSYPLAGGVANTGELFF	many	TRBV5-1	TRBD2	TRBJ2-2
TGTGCCAGCAGTTTTTTAGGCGTGGAGACCCAGTACTTC	CASSFLGVETQYF	few	TRBV27	.	TRBJ2-5
TGTGCCAGCAGCCCCGACAGGGGGCCGTCCCTCTACGAGCAGTACTTC	CASSPDRGPSLYEQYF	many	TRBV7-2	TRBD1	TRBJ2-7
TGCAGTGCTAGAGATCTGACTGAAGCTTTCTTT	CSARDLTEAFF	many	TRBV20-1	.	TRBJ1-1
TGTGCCAGCAGTTACGGCAGGGGGGGGAATCAGCCCCAGCATTTT	CASSYGRGGNQPQHF	.	TRBV6-2/TRBV6-3	TRBD1	TRBJ1-5
TGCGCCAGCAGTAGGGACAGGGTTATGAACACTGAAGCTTTCTTT	CASSRDRVMNTEAFF	.	TRBV5-1	TRBD1	TRBJ1-1
TGTGCCACCCAAGCGGGAGGGACAGGGGAGACCCAGTACTTC	CATQAGGTGETQYF	.	TRBV10-3	.	TRBJ2-5